This T cell receptor (beta chain) was identified in a study of blood T cell repertoires in COVID-19. Across the study: COVID-19 samples, acute and convalescent, were from the United States, Italy and Spain.

Trimming pared 6 bases from V and 0 bases from J, leaving 14 bases between. Looked up from germline, CDR1 is MNHEY and CDR2 is SMNVEV (reference sequence). CDR3 length equals 15 residues. TCRdb's table, derived via immunoSEQ multiplex PCR, lists solely in-frame clones and lacks some. The sample has about 200,000 clones, approximately 90% seen once; the top ten hold approximately 2%. The V and J genes are TRBV27 and TRBJ1-1; weak D call: TRBD1 (6 bases). This receptor was obtained from a woman in her 30s who had recovered from COVID-19. The specimen sequenced was PBMCs or T cells enriched from blood (not recorded which). CDR3 nucleotides: TGTGCCAGCAGGGGGGCTGGAGCGATGAACACTGAAGCTTTCTTT. It is translated as CASRGAGAMNTEAFF.